These T cell receptor beta chains were read from a single sample in a study of identical twins. Each CDR3 protein gets one entry after TCRdb re-called the 5' RACE reads with MiXCR. Among about 330,000 distinct CDR3 sequences listed, about 12% were seen once. These records were also assigned to another study, of yellow fever vaccine responses in identical twins.

Input material: CD8+ T cells sorted from blood. Source of these receptors: a young woman in good health. The CDR3 runs from the conserved cysteine through the conserved F or W. The D gene is left open where the match is weak. Rows may omit the clone size; those that give it use once, few, many or a size class.

DNA	CDR3	J	D	V	size
TGCAGCGTTGAAGTCTCCTACGAGCAGTACTTC	CSVEVSYEQYF	TRBJ2-7	NA	TRBV29-1	many
TGCAGTGCTAGAGTCCAGGGGGTACCCACAGATACGCAGTATTTT	CSARVQGVPTDTQYF	TRBJ2-3	TRBD1	TRBV20-1	NA
TGTGCCACCAGCAGGGCAGATCTCCAGTTTACGCAGTATTTT	CATSRADLQFTQYF	TRBJ2-3	NA	TRBV15	NA
TGTGCCAGCAGCAGACAGGGGGCGAGTGAAAAACTGTTTTTT	CASSRQGASEKLFF	TRBJ1-4	TRBD1	TRBV9	few
TGTGCCAGCAGCCTACAGGCGAACACTGAAGCTTTCTTT	CASSLQANTEAFF	TRBJ1-1	NA	TRBV27	many
TGTGCCAGCAGTGAATTCCCTAAAGAGACCCAGTACTTC	CASSEFPKETQYF	TRBJ2-5	NA	TRBV2	once
TGTGCCAGCAGTTCGACAGACAGCTACGAGCAGTACTTC	CASSSTDSYEQYF	TRBJ2-7	NA	TRBV2	few
TGTGCCAGTAGTATGGGGTCCCAGGGATTGGGCTCTGGGGCCAACGTCCTGACTTTC	CASSMGSQGLGSGANVLTF	TRBJ2-6	NA	TRBV19	NA
TGTGCCAGCAGGGGAGCGCCCTCCTACGAGCAGTACTTC	CASRGAPSYEQYF	TRBJ2-7	NA	TRBV6-1	few
TGTGCCACCAGTGATCCCTCCGGGACTCACAATGAGCAGTTCTTC	CATSDPSGTHNEQFF	TRBJ2-1	NA	TRBV24-1	many
TGTGCCAGCAGCTTAGACCCCCCGGGACAGATGGCTTATGGCTACACCTTC	CASSLDPPGQMAYGYTF	TRBJ1-2	TRBD1	TRBV7-9	NA
TGTGCCAGCAGCTCAGGGACAATAAAAGATACGCAGTATTTT	CASSSGTIKDTQYF	TRBJ2-3	NA	TRBV7-9	NA
TGTGCCAGCAGCCCCCGCCGAGGGGGGGGCGATGAGCAGTTCTTC	CASSPRRGGGDEQFF	TRBJ2-1	NA	TRBV9	NA
TGCAGCGTTGAGGTCTCAAAATCCACAGATACGCAGTATTTT	CSVEVSKSTDTQYF	TRBJ2-3	NA	TRBV29-1	few
TGCAGTGCTAGAGAAGGACGAAGGGTTGGGGATACGCAGTATTTT	CSAREGRRVGDTQYF	TRBJ2-3	NA	TRBV20-1	few
TGTGCCAGCACGGGACTAGCGGACCAAGAGACCCAGTACTTC	CASTGLADQETQYF	TRBJ2-5	TRBD2	TRBV28	NA
TGTACCAGCAGTTCCGACAGGGGGCCTGCGTACGAGCAGTACTTC	CTSSSDRGPAYEQYF	TRBJ2-7	TRBD1	TRBV12-3/TRBV12-4	NA
TGCAGTGCTCCGGGACAGGGGTACCAAGAGACCCAGTACTTC	CSAPGQGYQETQYF	TRBJ2-5	TRBD1	TRBV20-1	NA
TGCGCCAGAAGTGACCCGGGGACCAACAATGAGCAGTTCTTC	CARSDPGTNNEQFF	TRBJ2-1	NA	TRBV10-1	NA
TGTGCCAGCAGCTTATACGGCGCGGACCTTTACGAGCAGTACTTC	CASSLYGADLYEQYF	TRBJ2-7	NA	TRBV7-6	once
TGCAGCGTTGAAGAGAGCGGGAAAGGCGAGACCCAGTACTTC	CSVEESGKGETQYF	TRBJ2-5	TRBD2	TRBV29-1	many
TGTGCCAGCAGCTTAGAGTACGTGATGCGAGGCACCGGGGAGCTGTTTTTT	CASSLEYVMRGTGELFF	TRBJ2-2	NA	TRBV7-9	NA
TGCGCCAGCAGCCGGACGTTAACTCGGGGAAATGAGCAGTTCTTC	CASSRTLTRGNEQFF	TRBJ2-1	NA	TRBV4-1	many
TGTGCCAGCAGCTTCCCGGGACGCAACACCGGGGAGCTGTTTTTT	CASSFPGRNTGELFF	TRBJ2-2	NA	TRBV5-5	few
TGTGCCAGCAGTTACGGGGTAGCGGGGGCGGGGCAGTTCTTC	CASSYGVAGAGQFF	TRBJ2-1	TRBD2	TRBV6-5	few
TGTGCCACCAGTGATTTGTATCCGGAGGAGCAGTTCTTC	CATSDLYPEEQFF	TRBJ2-1	NA	TRBV24-1	NA
TGTGCCAGCAGCTTGAGGGAGCTCTCCTACAATGAGCAGTTCTTC	CASSLRELSYNEQFF	TRBJ2-1	NA	TRBV5-6	many
TGTGCCAGCAGTACCAACAGGGACAAAAACTCTCCGGCAGATACGCAGTATTTT	CASSTNRDKNSPADTQYF	TRBJ2-3	NA	TRBV2	NA
TGTGCCAGCAGTCGGGACACTCTGGTCACTGAAGCTTTCTTT	CASSRDTLVTEAFF	TRBJ1-1	NA	TRBV27	NA
TGCAGTGCTAGAGATTTGGGAAGAGTCACCGGGGAGCTGTTTTTT	CSARDLGRVTGELFF	TRBJ2-2	NA	TRBV20-1	many
TGTGCCAGCAGCTTAGGTCAGGGTATGAACACTGAAGCTTTCTTT	CASSLGQGMNTEAFF	TRBJ1-1	NA	TRBV7-9	many
TGCAGTGCTAGACCGGGGACAGGGGGCTTATACAATGAGCAGTTCTTC	CSARPGTGGLYNEQFF	TRBJ2-1	TRBD1	TRBV20-1	NA
TGTGCCAGCAGTTTATTCCCGACTAGTCCGGCCGGGGAGCTGTTTTTT	CASSLFPTSPAGELFF	TRBJ2-2	NA	TRBV27	many
TGTGCCAGCAGCCCACCAAGAGACCCGAACCATCGGGCTGAAGCTTTCTTT	CASSPPRDPNHRAEAFF	TRBJ1-1	NA	TRBV14	few
TGTGCCAGCAGCCCGCAGGGGACGGTTGAAAAACTGTTTTTT	CASSPQGTVEKLFF	TRBJ1-4	NA	TRBV12-3/TRBV12-4	NA
TGCGCCAGCAGTGATATCCAGGGACCCTACGAGCAGTACTTC	CASSDIQGPYEQYF	TRBJ2-7	NA	TRBV10-2	NA
TGTGCCAGCAGTGCGGAGACAGGAGGGGGAAGCGAGCAGTACTTC	CASSAETGGGSEQYF	TRBJ2-7	NA	TRBV6-1	NA
TGCGCCAGCAGCCTATCTAAGACAGGGATTGGAGATACGCAGTATTTT	CASSLSKTGIGDTQYF	TRBJ2-3	TRBD1	TRBV4-1	many
TGTGCCAGCAGTGAATGGGGGGAGACAGGCAACGAGCAGTACTTC	CASSEWGETGNEQYF	TRBJ2-7	NA	TRBV25-1	few
TGTGCCAGCAGGCCCATAGCGGGAGGGCCAACCGGGGAGCTGTTTTTT	CASRPIAGGPTGELFF	TRBJ2-2	TRBD2	TRBV12-3/TRBV12-4	NA
TGTGCCACCAGCAGAGACCGTACTAGCGATGAGCAGTTCTTC	CATSRDRTSDEQFF	TRBJ2-1	TRBD2	TRBV15	few
TGTGCCAGCAGAAAAGACAGGGAGGGCAATCAGCCCCAGCATTTT	CASRKDREGNQPQHF	TRBJ1-5	TRBD1	TRBV6-2/TRBV6-3	few
TGTGCCAGCAGCGTAGGGGTGAGGAAAGCCACAGATACGCAGTATTTT	CASSVGVRKATDTQYF	TRBJ2-3	NA	TRBV9	many
TGTGCCAGCGGACGGACAGACACCGGGGAGCTGTTTTTT	CASGRTDTGELFF	TRBJ2-2	NA	TRBV16	few
TGCAGCGTTGAAGGGCAGGGTGGGGACTACACCTTC	CSVEGQGGDYTF	TRBJ1-2	NA	TRBV29-1	NA
TGTGCCAGCAGGCTCCGGGGGGGAGGCACAGATACGCAGTATTTT	CASRLRGGGTDTQYF	TRBJ2-3	TRBD2	TRBV12-3/TRBV12-4	many
TGCAGTGCTAGAGGGGGTTTGTACAATGAGCAGTTCTTC	CSARGGLYNEQFF	TRBJ2-1	NA	TRBV20-1	NA
TGTGCCAGCAGTTTATCGGTGCTAGCGGGAGTCGAGCAGTACTTC	CASSLSVLAGVEQYF	TRBJ2-7	TRBD2	TRBV27	NA
TGCGCCAGCAGCCCGCGGACACCCGATAATTCACCCCTCCACTTT	CASSPRTPDNSPLHF	TRBJ1-6	NA	TRBV4-1	NA
TGTGCCAGCAGTTACTCGGACAGTTGGAGCACTGAAGCTTTCTTT	CASSYSDSWSTEAFF	TRBJ1-1	NA	TRBV6-5	many
TGTGCCAGCAGTGAAGCGGTCTACTCTGGAAACACCATATATTTT	CASSEAVYSGNTIYF	TRBJ1-3	NA	TRBV2	few
TGTGCCAGCAGCTTAGAGTGGACACCGAGCACCGGGGAGCTGTTTTTT	CASSLEWTPSTGELFF	TRBJ2-2	NA	TRBV11-2	NA
TGCAGCGCAGAGGGACAGGCCCAGTGGGAGACCCAGTACTTC	CSAEGQAQWETQYF	TRBJ2-5	TRBD1	TRBV29-1	NA
TGTGCCAGCAGTGCGGCCTCCAATCAGCCCCAGCATTTT	CASSAASNQPQHF	TRBJ1-5	NA	TRBV12-3/TRBV12-4	few
TGTGCCAGCAGTTCAGACTCCGGGACACCCGAGCAGTACTTC	CASSSDSGTPEQYF	TRBJ2-7	NA	TRBV28	NA
TGTGCCAGCAGCCTAGCGGGAGCCGCCTACAATGAGCAGTTCTTC	CASSLAGAAYNEQFF	TRBJ2-1	TRBD2	TRBV6-2/TRBV6-3	few
TGCGCCAGCAGCTTAAGAGGACAGGGGGCTAAAGAGACCCAGTACTTC	CASSLRGQGAKETQYF	TRBJ2-5	TRBD1	TRBV5-1	few